The clone carrying this T cell receptor beta chain came up many times. Researchers attached unique molecular identifiers to individual cDNA molecules. TCRdb fed the 5' RACE reads into MiXCR, producing one record per CDR3 protein. The repertoire includes tens of thousands of distinct CDR3 sequences, over 4.5% of them detected once, and roughly 30% sits in the top ten. The CDR3 sequence is 11 residues long. Trimming pared 5 bases from V and 8 bases from J, leaving 6 bases between. Germline-derived CDR1 and CDR2 are SEHNR and FQNEAQ (reference sequence). This record comes from a study of early T cells in non-severe SARS-CoV-2 infection. Across the whole study: Alpha and beta chains were unpaired, from unsorted whole-blood bulk RNA.

This TCR was recovered from an adult who was a healthcare worker with PCR-confirmed SARS-CoV-2 infection or an uninfected control (not recorded which). This rearrangement joins TRBV7-9 to TRBJ1-4; D not resolved. Sequenced sample: whole blood. CDR3 amino acids: CASSVAEKLFF. CDR3 DNA sequence: TGTGCCAGCAGCGTCGCCGAAAAACTGTTTTTT.